One and the same sample provided the 8 T cell receptor beta chains below, sequenced in a study of Ad26.COV2.S vaccination and SARS-CoV-2 variants. Indicated treatment: some 20 received Ad26.COV2.S at low or high dose, single or two shots; roughly five received placebo; per-sample allocation not given. Each sample was drawn 63 days after the first injection (of vaccine or placebo). Some clones are missing from TCRdb's copy, which holds only in-frame ones; the method was immunoSEQ multiplex PCR. The data show around 450,000 clones, 80% to 90% seen once. This specimen was peripheral blood, taken in a trial of Ad26.COV2.S vaccine versus placebo. Receptors originate from a person between 18 and 60 years old who received the Ad26.COV2.S COVID-19 vaccine or a placebo.

The chain uses TRBV30 and TRBJ2-7, with TRBD2 identical over 11 bases. The CDR3 runs 15 residues. In germline, CDR1 is GTSNPN, CDR2 SVGIG (reference sequence). The V segment lost 1 base and the J segment 6 bases; nucleotides outside the gene matches: 8. The CDR3 nucleotides read TGTGCCTGGAGTGCCCTAGCGGGAGGTTTTCGCGAGCAGTACTTC. The encoded protein is CAWSALAGGFREQYF.

CDR3 sequence reads: CASSLGGAPSYEQYF. The DNA of the CDR3 is TGTGCCAGCAGTTTAGGGGGAGCCCCCTCCTACGAGCAGTACTTC. V usage is TRBV28 and J usage is TRBJ2-7, with D tentatively TRBD1 or TRBD2 (5 bases each). Trimming took off 2 bases at V and 0 bases at J, with 11 bases between the two ends. Germline V lookup: CDR1 MDHEN, CDR2 SYDVKM. The CDR3 runs to 15 residues. Full variable domain (rest looked up from reference TRBV28 and TRBJ2-7): DVKVTQSSRYLVKRTGEKVFLECVQDMDHENMFWYRQDPGLGLRLIYFSYDVKMKEKGDIPEGYSVSREKKERFSLILESASTNQTSMYLCASSLGGAPSYEQYFGPGTRLTVT.

Comment on this clone: At the DNA level, this CDR3 is encoded by other sequences in the same sample as well. The J gene is TRBJ1-1, the V gene TRBV6-5; the D is unclear. Trimming stripped 2 bases from V and 2 bases from J, with 9 bases between. Germline-derived CDR1 and CDR2 are MNHEY and SVGAGI. This CDR3 has 14 residues. As DNA, the CDR3 is TGTGCCAGCAGTTACGGTAGCAGTAACACTGAAGCTTTCTTT. This encodes CASSYGSSNTEAFF.

The chain carries TRBV27 and TRBJ1-2, with 7 bases fitting TRBD1. J gave up 8 bases and V 6 bases, and 6 bases lay outside the gene matches. The CDR3 spans 12 residues. The germline gives CDR1 MNHEY, CDR2 SMNVEV (reference sequence). The CDR3 sequence: CASSLPGGGYTF. The CDR3 DNA reads as TGTGCCAGCAGCCTCCCAGGGGGAGGCTACACCTTC.

The genes are TRBV7-6 and TRBJ1-4; maybe TRBD1 (5 bases). The V gene lost 5 bases and the J gene lost 6 bases, with 16 bases spanning the gap. The CDR3 is 15 residues long. From germline, CDR1 is SGHVS and CDR2 FNYEAQ. Here the CDR3 DNA reads TGTGCCAGCAGCCCATCTCTGGGGCGGGATGAAAAACTGTTTTTT. Protein product: CASSPSLGRDEKLFF. The full variable domain, with the rest looked up from reference TRBV7-6 and TRBJ1-4, is GAGVSQSPRYKVTKRGQDVALRCDPISGHVSLYWYRQALGQGPEFLTYFNYEAQQDKSGLPNDRFSAERPEGSISTLTIQRTEQRDSAMYRCASSPSLGRDEKLFFGSGTQLSVL.

The CDR3 loop reads CASSPSRWAGRNEQFF. In DNA, the CDR3 is TGCGCCAGCAGCCCCTCTCGATGGGCCGGTAGGAATGAGCAGTTCTTC. This chain connects TRBV4-1 to TRBJ2-1; D is unresolved. Per the germline V gene, CDR1 is MGHRA and CDR2 is YSYEKL. Trimming took off 4 bases at V and 7 bases at J, with 20 bases between the two ends. The CDR3 length is 16 residues.

Only one count was recorded for this clone. DNA for the CDR3: TGTGCCAGCAGTTTAGGGACAGGGAACAATCAGCCCCAGCATTTT. The encoded protein is CASSLGTGNNQPQHF. The rearrangement joins TRBV28 to TRBJ1-5; 9 nucleotides match TRBD1. The CDR3 totals 15 residues. Germline V CDR1 and CDR2: MDHEN, SYDVKM. The junction had 2 bases not matched to a gene; V was cut back by 2 bases and J by 3 bases. The full variable domain, in which reference TRBV28 and TRBJ1-5 provide the parts outside the CDR3, is DVKVTQSSRYLVKRTGEKVFLECVQDMDHENMFWYRQDPGLGLRLIYFSYDVKMKEKGDIPEGYSVSREKKERFSLILESASTNQTSMYLCASSLGTGNNQPQHFGDGTRLSIL.

This chain uses TRBV7-2 with TRBJ1-6; D possibly corresponds to TRBD1 (6 bases). CDR1 and CDR2 from the germline V gene are SGHTA and FQGNSA. V was shortened by 6 bases and J by 10 bases, with 13 bases between the two germline ends. This CDR3 contains 13 residues. CDR3 sequence (DNA): TGTGCCAGCAGAAAGCAGGGGCAATCACCCCTCCACTTT. Translation gives CASRKQGQSPLHF.